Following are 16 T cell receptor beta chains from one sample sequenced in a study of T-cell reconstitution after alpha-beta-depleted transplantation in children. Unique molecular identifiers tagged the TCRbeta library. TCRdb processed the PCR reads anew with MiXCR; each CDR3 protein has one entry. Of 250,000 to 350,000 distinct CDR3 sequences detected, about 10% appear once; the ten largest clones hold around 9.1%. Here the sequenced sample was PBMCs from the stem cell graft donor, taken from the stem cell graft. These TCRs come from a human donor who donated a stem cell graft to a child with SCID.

The CDR3 sequence: CASSQATVDGYTF. The CDR3 nucleotides are TGCGCCAGCAGCCAAGCTACGGTCGATGGCTACACCTTC. V is TRBV4-1 and J is TRBJ1-2; unclear D gene. CDR3 size: 13 residues. Germline CDR1 reads MGHRA; CDR2 reads YSYEKL. The V and J ends lost 1 base and 6 bases respectively, with 9 bases between them.

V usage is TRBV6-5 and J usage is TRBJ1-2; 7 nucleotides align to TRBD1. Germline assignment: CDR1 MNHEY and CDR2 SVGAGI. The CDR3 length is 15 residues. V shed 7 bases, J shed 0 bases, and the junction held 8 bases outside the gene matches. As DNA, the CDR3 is TGTGCCAGCACTAAGGACAGGCGAGCTAACTATGGCTACACCTTC. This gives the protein CASTKDRRANYGYTF.

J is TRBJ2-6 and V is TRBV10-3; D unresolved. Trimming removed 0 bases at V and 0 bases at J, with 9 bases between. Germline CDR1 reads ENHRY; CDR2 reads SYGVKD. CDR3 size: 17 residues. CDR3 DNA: TGTGCCATCAGTGAGTCGGAGACAAGCTCTGGGGCCAACGTCCTGACTTTC. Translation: CAISESETSSGANVLTF.

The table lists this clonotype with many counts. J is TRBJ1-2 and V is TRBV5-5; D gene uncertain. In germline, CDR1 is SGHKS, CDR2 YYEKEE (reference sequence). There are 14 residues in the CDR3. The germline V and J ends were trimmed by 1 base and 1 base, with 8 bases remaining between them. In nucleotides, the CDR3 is TGTGCCAGCAGCTTGTCGCGTGGTAACTATGGCTACACCTTC. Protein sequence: CASSLSRGNYGYTF.

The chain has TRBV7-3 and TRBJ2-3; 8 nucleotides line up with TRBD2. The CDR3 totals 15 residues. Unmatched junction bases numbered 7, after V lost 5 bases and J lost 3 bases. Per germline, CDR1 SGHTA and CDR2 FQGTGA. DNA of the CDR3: TGTGCCAGCAGCCGCGGCTCTAGCGGGACAGATACGCAGTATTTT. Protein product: CASSRGSSGTDTQYF.

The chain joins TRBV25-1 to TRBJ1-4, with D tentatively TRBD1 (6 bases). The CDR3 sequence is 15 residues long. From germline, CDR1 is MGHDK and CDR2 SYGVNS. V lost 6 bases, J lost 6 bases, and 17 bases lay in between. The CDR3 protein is CASSPQGISDEKLFF. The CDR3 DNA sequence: TGTGCCAGCAGCCCGCAGGGGATTTCGGATGAAAAACTGTTTTTT.

DNA of the CDR3: TGTGCCAGCAGCTGGAGTAGCGGGGGGGGCACAGATACGCAGTATTTT. Translating it yields CASSWSSGGGTDTQYF. The rearrangement joins TRBV7-2 to TRBJ2-3, with 11 bases lining up with TRBD2. Per the germline V gene, CDR1 is SGHTA and CDR2 is FQGNSA. The CDR3 is 16 residues long. With V trimmed by 4 bases and J by 1 base, 4 bases remained unmatched. Together with reference TRBV7-2 and TRBJ2-3, the CDR3 gives the full variable domain: GAGVSQSPSNKVTEKGKDVELRCDPISGHTALYWYRQSLGQGLEFLIYFQGNSAPDKSGLPSDRFSAERTGGSVSTLTIQRTQQEDSAVYLCASSWSSGGGTDTQYFGPGTRLTVL.

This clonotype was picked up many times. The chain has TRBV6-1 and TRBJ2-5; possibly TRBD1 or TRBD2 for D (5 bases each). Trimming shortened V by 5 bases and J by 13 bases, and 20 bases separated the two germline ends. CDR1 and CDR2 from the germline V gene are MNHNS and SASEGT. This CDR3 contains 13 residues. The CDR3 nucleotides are TGTGCCAGCAGTAAAACTCAGGGAGTGTCGAGGTACTTC. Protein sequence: CASSKTQGVSRYF.

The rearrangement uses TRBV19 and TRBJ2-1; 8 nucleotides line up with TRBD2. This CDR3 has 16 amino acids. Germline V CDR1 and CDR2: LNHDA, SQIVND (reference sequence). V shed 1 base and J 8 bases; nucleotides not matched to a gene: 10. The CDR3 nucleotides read TGTGCCAGTAGTATAGCAGGGGTAGCGGGATCGGATGAGCAGTTCTTC. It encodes CASSIAGVAGSDEQFF.

CDR3 bases: TGTGCCAGCAGTTTTCGGGGGATTGGTAGCACAGATACGCAGTATTTT. This gives the protein CASSFRGIGSTDTQYF. The gene calls are TRBV12-3 or TRBV12-4 and TRBJ2-3; possibly TRBD2 for D (6 bases). The V end was cut by 3 bases, the J end by 0 bases, with 13 bases between. There are 16 residues in the CDR3.

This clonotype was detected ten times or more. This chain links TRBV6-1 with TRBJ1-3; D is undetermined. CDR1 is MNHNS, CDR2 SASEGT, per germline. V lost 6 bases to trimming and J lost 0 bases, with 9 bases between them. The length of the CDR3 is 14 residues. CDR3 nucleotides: TGTGCCAGCAGACAAACCGTCTCTGGAAACACCATATATTTT. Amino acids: CASRQTVSGNTIYF.

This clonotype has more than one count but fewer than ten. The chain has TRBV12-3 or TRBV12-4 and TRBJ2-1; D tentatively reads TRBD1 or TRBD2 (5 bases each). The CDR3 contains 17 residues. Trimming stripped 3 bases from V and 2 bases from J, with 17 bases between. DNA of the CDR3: TGTGCCAGCAGTTTTAGTCGTGGGGCCGGGGCCTACAATGAGCAGTTCTTC. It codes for CASSFSRGAGAYNEQFF.

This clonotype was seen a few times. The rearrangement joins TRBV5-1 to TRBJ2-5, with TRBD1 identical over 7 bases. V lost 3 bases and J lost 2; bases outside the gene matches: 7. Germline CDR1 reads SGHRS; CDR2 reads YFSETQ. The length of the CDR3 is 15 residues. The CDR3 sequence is CASSSGRDRQETQYF. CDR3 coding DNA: TGCGCCAGCAGCTCTGGCAGGGACAGACAAGAGACCCAGTACTTC.

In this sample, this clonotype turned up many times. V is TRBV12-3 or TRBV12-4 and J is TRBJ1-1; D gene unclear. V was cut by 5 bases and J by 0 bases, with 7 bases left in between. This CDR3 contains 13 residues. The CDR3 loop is CASSPRVNTEAFF. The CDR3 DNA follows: TGTGCCAGCAGTCCTAGGGTGAACACTGAAGCTTTCTTT.

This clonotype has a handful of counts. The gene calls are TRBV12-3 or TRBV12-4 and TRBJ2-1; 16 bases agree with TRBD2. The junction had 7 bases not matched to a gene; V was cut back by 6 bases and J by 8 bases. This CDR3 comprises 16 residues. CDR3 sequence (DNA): TGTGCCAGCAGCCCGGGGACTAGCGGGGGGGCCCATGAGCAGTTCTTC. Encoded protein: CASSPGTSGGAHEQFF.

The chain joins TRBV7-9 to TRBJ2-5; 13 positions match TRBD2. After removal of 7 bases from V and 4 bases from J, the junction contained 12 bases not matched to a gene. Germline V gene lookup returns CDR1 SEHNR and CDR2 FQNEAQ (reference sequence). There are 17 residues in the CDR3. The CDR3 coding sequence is TGTGCCAGCACCTCGACTAGCGGGGGGCTCCCCACAGAGACCCAGTACTTC. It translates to CASTSTSGGLPTETQYF.